Below are 13 T cell receptor beta chains sequenced from a single sample in a study of CD8+ T cells in alopecia areata. RNA was extracted and reverse transcribed into cDNA as the sequencing template. Assay used: immunoSEQ multiplex PCR; TCRdb lists only in-frame clones, some missing. The top ten clones hold approximately 0.5% of a sample with under 250,000 clones, about 53% of them seen once. Sequencing was performed on CD4+ T cells sorted from blood, taken at week 0. The receptors come from a human donor with alopecia areata.

This clone showed up just a few times. The chain links TRBV4-1 to TRBJ2-3, with D perhaps being TRBD1 or TRBD2 (7 bases each). V lost 1 base and J lost 6, with 20 bases in between. In germline, CDR1 is MGHRA, CDR2 YSYEKL. This CDR3 is 17 amino acids long. The CDR3 loop reads CASSQASGRGRGDTQYF. CDR3 nucleotide sequence: TGCGCCAGCAGCCAAGCCTCCGGCAGGGGGAGGGGCGATACGCAGTATTTT.

The table lists this clone with a few counts. The CDR3 DNA follows: TGTGCCAGTAGTACCAGCGGGAGTCCAACCGGGGAGCTGTTTTTT. Translation gives CASSTSGSPTGELFF. The chain couples TRBV19 to TRBJ2-2, with 8 bases aligning to TRBD2. The germline V gene has CDR1 LNHDA and CDR2 SQIVND (reference sequence). This CDR3 contains 15 residues. Losses at the gene ends were 4 bases for V and 5 bases for J; bases not matched to a gene: 6.

This clone was seen a few times. V and J are TRBV5-1 and TRBJ1-4; 9 nucleotides align to TRBD1. CDR3 length equals 18 residues. V was pared by 1 base and J by 4 bases, with 11 bases of the junction left unmatched. Germline-derived CDR1 and CDR2 are SGHRS and YFSETQ. The CDR3 sequence: CASSLWGQGGFGNEKLFF. DNA for the CDR3: TGCGCCAGCAGCTTGTGGGGACAGGGAGGATTTGGTAATGAAAAACTGTTTTTT.

The chain recombines TRBV18 with TRBJ1-6; D is undetermined. The germline V gene has CDR1 KGHSH and CDR2 LQKENI. The V end was cut by 8 bases, the J end by 10 bases, with 18 bases between. The length of the CDR3 is 14 residues. In DNA form, the CDR3 reads TGTGCCAGCACTAGGAGTGTCGGTGACTCACCCCTCCACTTT. This codes for CASTRSVGDSPLHF.

This clone showed up just a few times. The rearrangement joins TRBV30 to TRBJ2-2; D is possibly TRBD1 (6 bases). The germline gives CDR1 GTSNPN, CDR2 SVGIG (reference sequence). CDR3 length: 14 amino acids. V was shortened by 4 bases and J by 4 bases, with 13 bases between the two germline ends. DNA of the CDR3: TGTGCCTGGAAACCAGAACAGGGCACCGGGGAGCTGTTTTTT. It is translated as CAWKPEQGTGELFF.

The gene calls are TRBV30 and TRBJ1-6; D unclear. The length of the CDR3 is 13 residues. CDR1 and CDR2 (germline): GTSNPN, SVGIG (reference sequence). The ends were cut back, 2 bases at V and 5 bases at J, with 7 bases in the middle. This chain's CDR3 is CAWSFRNNSPLHF. CDR3 sequence (DNA): TGTGCCTGGAGTTTCCGGAATAATTCACCCCTCCACTTT.

This clone has a handful of counts. The chain has TRBV18 and TRBJ2-7, with D possibly TRBD2 on 6 matching bases. Germline V CDR1 and CDR2: KGHSH, LQKENI. V gave up 6 bases and J gave up 5 bases, with 11 bases separating them. CDR3 length equals 12 residues. The DNA for the CDR3 is TGTGCCAGCTCGGAGACTAGGGACGAGCAGTACTTC. Translated, it gives CASSETRDEQYF.

The chain couples TRBV11-2 to TRBJ2-3, with a weak D call TRBD2 (6 bases). Per the germline V gene, CDR1 is SGHAT and CDR2 is FQNNGV. This CDR3 contains 15 residues. Trimming left V 1 base short and J 0 bases short, with 8 bases between. CDR3 DNA: TGTGCCAGCAGCTTAGCGGGGGTTAGCACAGATACGCAGTATTTT. Encoded protein: CASSLAGVSTDTQYF.

This clone showed up just once. The chain joins TRBV5-1 to TRBJ1-2, with D possibly matching TRBD1 (5 bases). Germline V gives CDR1 SGHRS, CDR2 YFSETQ. Deletions cut 0 bases from V and 5 bases from J, with 8 bases between. The CDR3 runs to 13 residues. This chain's CDR3 is CASSLDRMYGYTF. CDR3 DNA: TGCGCCAGCAGCTTGGACAGGATGTATGGCTACACCTTC. Together with reference TRBV5-1 and TRBJ1-2, the CDR3 gives the full variable domain: KAGVTQTPRYLIKTRGQQVTLSCSPISGHRSVSWYQQTPGQGLQFLFEYFSETQRNKGNFPGRFSGRQFSNSRSEMNVSTLELGDSALYLCASSLDRMYGYTFGSGTRLTVV.

This chain links TRBV29-1 with TRBJ1-5; TRBD1 agrees at 8 bases. Germline loops: CDR1 SQVTM, CDR2 ANQGSEA. The CDR3 length is 15 residues. Trimming at V came to 3 bases and at J to 2 bases, leaving 6 bases not matched to a gene. The CDR3 sequence is CSVEETGACNQPQHF. DNA for the CDR3: TGCAGCGTTGAGGAGACAGGGGCTTGCAATCAGCCCCAGCATTTT.

This chain uses TRBV27 with TRBJ2-3; 7 positions agree with TRBD1. The V gene end was trimmed by 4 bases and the J gene end by 0 bases; junction bases not matched to a gene: 4. The germline V gene encodes CDR1 MNHEY and CDR2 SMNVEV (reference sequence). The CDR3 has 15 residues. The CDR3 reads CASSYPGQSTDTQYF. The CDR3 DNA sequence: TGTGCCAGCAGTTACCCGGGACAGAGCACAGATACGCAGTATTTT.

A few counts support this clone. The J gene is TRBJ1-2, the V gene TRBV7-2, with D perhaps TRBD1 (5 bases). CDR1 is SGHTA and CDR2 is FQGNSA in the germline V gene. V was trimmed by 5 bases and J by 8 bases, leaving 15 bases between them. The length of the CDR3 is 13 residues. The CDR3 nucleotides are TGTGCCAGCAGCGAAGCGACAGTCTTCGGCTACACCTTC. Protein sequence: CASSEATVFGYTF.

The genes are TRBV7-9 and TRBJ2-1; the D gene is possibly TRBD1 (5 bases). Germline V gene lookup returns CDR1 SEHNR and CDR2 FQNEAQ (reference sequence). V shed 7 bases and J shed 4 bases, with 20 bases lying between them. The CDR3 sequence is 16 residues long. The CDR3, as DNA: TGTGCCAGCAACCATTATACCAGGGCCCGATACAATGAGCAGTTCTTC. Protein product: CASNHYTRARYNEQFF.